The rows below give T cell receptor beta chains drawn from one sample of a study of T cell repertoires in cytomegalovirus infection. Each CDR3 protein is one row after TCRdb ran MiXCR on the reads. This table has roughly 280,000 distinct CDR3 sequences, roughly 10% appearing once. The sample comprised PBMCs. These receptors were collected from a human donor in good health (CMV status not recorded). Some clones in this sample may be carry-over from other donors' samples. Both conserved end residues are part of each CDR3. A D gene is named only where the DNA matches it firmly. A clone size is listed for some rows: how often the clone was seen (once, few, many), or a class if it is expanded.

15	TRBV19	TRBJ1-3	NA	few	CASSMGTSSGNTIYF	TGTGCCAGTAGTATGGGGACAAGCTCTGGAAACACCATATATTTT
14	TRBV2	TRBJ2-2	NA	many	CASSERQVVGELFF	TGTGCCAGCAGTGAACGACAGGTTGTCGGGGAGCTGTTTTTT
16	TRBV20-1	TRBJ1-1	NA	many	CSARPDTRTRGTEAFF	TGCAGTGCTAGACCCGATACCCGCACACGCGGCACTGAAGCTTTCTTT
14	TRBV5-1	TRBJ1-2	NA	few	CASSLGDLNYGYTF	TGCGCCAGCAGCTTGGGAGACCTGAACTATGGCTACACCTTC
13	TRBV15	TRBJ1-5	NA	few	CATNQPGGRPQHF	TGTGCCACGAATCAGCCGGGGGGACGGCCCCAGCATTTT
14	TRBV7-2	TRBJ1-5	NA	many	CASSLNEGVGPQHF	TGTGCCAGCAGCTTAAACGAGGGGGTTGGGCCCCAGCATTTT
15	TRBV7-2	TRBJ1-4	NA	many	CASSILPGPNEKLFF	TGTGCCAGCAGCATCCTTCCGGGCCCTAATGAAAAACTGTTTTTT
14	TRBV7-2	TRBJ1-1	NA	many	CASRTDHMNTEAFF	TGTGCCAGCAGGACAGACCACATGAACACTGAAGCTTTCTTT
13	TRBV29-1	TRBJ1-1	NA	NA	CSVTTRMNTEAFF	TGCAGCGTGACGACAAGGATGAACACTGAAGCTTTCTTT
16	TRBV7-9	TRBJ1-2	TRBD1	few	CASSSTAGQASYGYTF	TGTGCCAGCAGCTCAACCGCGGGACAGGCTTCCTATGGCTACACCTTC
13	TRBV20-1	TRBJ1-1	NA	many	CSAPRPRGTEAFF	TGCAGTGCTCCCAGGCCCCGGGGGACTGAAGCTTTCTTT
14	TRBV7-2	TRBJ2-3	NA	many	CASSLLGGADTQYF	TGTGCCAGCAGCTTACTAGGGGGGGCAGATACGCAGTATTTT
14	TRBV20-1	TRBJ2-3	TRBD2	few	CSATRGGAGDTQYF	TGCAGTGCTACCCGGGGGGGGGCAGGAGATACGCAGTATTTT
14	TRBV28	TRBJ1-4	NA	many	CASSLLLGNEKLFF	TGTGCCAGCAGTTTATTACTGGGAAATGAAAAACTGTTTTTT
11	TRBV7-2	TRBJ1-1	NA	many	CASSFAREAFF	TGTGCCAGCAGCTTCGCCAGGGAAGCTTTCTTT
16	TRBV19	TRBJ1-3	NA	many	CASIGRWQTSGNTIYF	TGTGCCAGTATAGGCCGATGGCAAACCTCTGGAAACACCATATATTTT
14	TRBV6-6	TRBJ1-1	NA	few	CASSYRQENTEAFF	TGTGCCAGCAGTTACAGACAGGAGAACACTGAAGCTTTCTTT
18	TRBV6-2/TRBV6-3	TRBJ2-1	TRBD2	many	CASSYFLSGGRAYNEQFF	TGTGCCAGCAGTTACTTCCTCAGCGGGGGCAGGGCCTACAATGAGCAGTTCTTC
16	TRBV6-2/TRBV6-3	TRBJ2-3	NA	many	CASSSPGPGTTDTQYF	TGTGCCAGCAGTTCGCCAGGCCCAGGAACCACAGATACGCAGTATTTT
16	TRBV5-4	TRBJ1-5	TRBD1	few	CASSRQGFGSNQPQHF	TGTGCCAGCAGCAGACAGGGATTCGGGAGCAATCAGCCCCAGCATTTT
12	TRBV7-2	TRBJ1-2	NA	many	CASTLENYGYTF	TGTGCCAGTACATTGGAAAACTATGGCTACACCTTC
15	TRBV5-4	TRBJ2-2	TRBD2	many	CASSLPLAGTGELFF	TGTGCCAGCAGCTTACCACTAGCGGGGACCGGGGAGCTGTTTTTT
12	TRBV11-2	TRBJ1-2	NA	many	CASSLDGIGYTF	TGTGCCAGCAGCTTAGACGGGATTGGCTACACCTTC
15	TRBV28	TRBJ2-7	NA	many	CASSSTGGGSYEQYF	TGTGCCAGCAGTTCCACAGGGGGGGGCTCCTACGAGCAGTACTTC